This entry lists 21 T cell receptor beta chains sequenced from one sample in a study of regulatory T cells in long-lasting Graves disease. Construction of TCR beta libraries relied on iRepertoire HTBI primers and on Arm-PCR targeting CDR3 regions. TCRdb re-derived calls from the multiplex PCR reads in MiXCR, one entry per CDR3 protein. Of about 440,000 distinct CDR3 sequences listed, about 16% are singletons. Time point described: newly diagnosed GD, antithyroid drugs for less than 3 months. The TCR library used RNA extracted from PBMCs. This same sample was also part of a study on T cells in Graves' hyperthyroidism and ophthalmopathy.

The source was peripheral blood mononuclear cells (PBMCs), collected at new diagnosis, from a patient treated with antithyroid drugs. These receptors came from a woman aged 30 to 39 with Graves disease.

The V and J genes are TRBV25-1 and TRBJ2-7; 11 bases fit TRBD2. The CDR3 extends over 15 amino acids. Germline trimming cut 6 bases from V and 3 bases from J; bases unmatched to any gene: 7. Germline V lookup: CDR1 MGHDK, CDR2 SYGVNS. This chain's CDR3 is CASRGTSGHYYEQYF. DNA of the CDR3: TGTGCCAGCAGGGGGACTAGCGGACACTACTACGAGCAGTACTTC.

This clonotype occurred a few times. The rearrangement uses TRBV29-1 and TRBJ2-7; possibly TRBD2 for D (7 bases). V lost 5 bases and J lost 0, with 11 bases in between. The CDR3 has 13 amino acids. CDR1 is SQVTM, CDR2 ANQGSEA, per germline. The CDR3 DNA follows: TGCAGCGTTCCGGGGGGCTCCTCCTACGAGCAGTACTTC. It encodes CSVPGGSSYEQYF.

The chain uses TRBV9 and TRBJ2-1; 7 positions match TRBD2. V lost 3 bases and J lost 1; bases outside the gene matches: 4. The CDR3 has 15 amino acids. Germline CDR1 reads SGDLS; CDR2 reads YYNGEE. CDR3 protein: CASSAGLVSYNEQFF. As DNA, the CDR3 is TGTGCCAGCAGCGCCGGACTAGTGTCCTACAATGAGCAGTTCTTC.

This clonotype came up a few times. The J gene is TRBJ2-1, the V gene TRBV24-1; D perhaps matches TRBD1 (6 bases). This CDR3 region has 16 residues. The V end was cut by 3 bases, the J end by 1 base, with 12 bases between. Germline V lookup: CDR1 KGHDR, CDR2 SFDVKD. Written as DNA, the CDR3 is TGTGCCACCAGTGATGGGGGCAGTGGTTCCTACAATGAGCAGTTCTTC. It specifies CATSDGGSGSYNEQFF.

This chain joins TRBV20-1 and TRBJ1-2, with a possible D match to TRBD1 (5 bases). Trimming removed 6 bases at V and 5 bases at J, with 13 bases between. Germline lookup yields CDR1 DFQATT and CDR2 SNEGSKA (reference sequence). This CDR3 spans 12 amino acids. The CDR3 protein is CSALWGGYGYTF. The DNA of the CDR3 is TGCAGTGCACTATGGGGGGGATATGGCTACACCTTC.

This clonotype appeared many times. V gene TRBV19 combines with J gene TRBJ1-1, with D perhaps TRBD1 (6 bases). The CDR3 extends over 16 amino acids. Germline assignment: CDR1 LNHDA and CDR2 SQIVND (reference sequence). Trimming shortened V by 5 bases and J by 1 base, and 17 bases separated the two germline ends. CDR3 loop: CASSSPKTGPNTEAFF. The CDR3 nucleotides are TGTGCCAGTAGTTCCCCGAAGACAGGACCGAACACTGAAGCTTTCTTT.

Ten or more counts support this clonotype. The rearrangement links TRBV11-1 to TRBJ2-2; D gene unclear. Trimming removed 5 bases at V and 7 bases at J, with 5 bases between. The CDR3 is made up of 11 amino acids. Germline loops: CDR1 SGHAT, CDR2 FQDESV (reference sequence). The CDR3 spells CASSPIGELFF. The CDR3 nucleotides read TGTGCCAGCAGCCCCATCGGGGAGCTGTTTTTT.

The V and J genes are TRBV6-2 or TRBV6-3 and TRBJ1-6; D is perhaps TRBD1 (5 bases). The CDR3 length is 18 residues. V dropped 8 bases and J dropped 0 bases, with 20 bases sitting between them. Per germline, CDR1 MNHEY and CDR2 SVGEGT. This CDR3 is CASGQDEGKSSYNSPLHF. The CDR3 DNA sequence: TGTGCCAGCGGCCAGGACGAGGGGAAGAGCTCCTATAATTCACCCCTCCACTTT.

The J gene is TRBJ2-7, the V gene TRBV6-4, with D possibly being TRBD1 or TRBD2 (5 bases each). V was trimmed by 6 bases and J by 0 bases, leaving 15 bases between them. CDR3 size: 15 residues. Per germline, CDR1 MRHNA and CDR2 SNTAGT. The CDR3 DNA is TGTGCCAGCAGGAAGAACGGGGCAAGCTCCTACGAGCAGTACTTC. This sequence encodes CASRKNGASSYEQYF.

The table lists this clonotype with many counts. V usage is TRBV6-2 or TRBV6-3 and J usage is TRBJ2-7; 8 bases are a match to TRBD2. Germline V gene sequence: CDR1 MNHEY, CDR2 SVGEGT. Germline trimming cut 0 bases from V and 0 bases from J; bases unmatched to any gene: 16. This CDR3 is 20 amino acids long. CDR3 loop: CASSYSRASGPGGLSYEQYF. CDR3 nucleotide sequence: TGTGCCAGCAGTTACTCGAGGGCTAGCGGGCCCGGGGGACTCTCCTACGAGCAGTACTTC.

In the case of this clonotype: It may be a read error: a sequence one base away is much more abundant. The V call is TRBV13, the J call TRBJ2-3, with D tentatively TRBD1 or TRBD2 (5 bases each). CDR1 is PRHDT, CDR2 FYEKMQ, per germline (reference sequence). This CDR3 region has 18 residues. V lost 5 bases to trimming and J lost 0 bases, with 21 bases between them. CDR3 region: CASSIRFDRGSSTDTQYF. The CDR3 coding sequence is TGTGCCAGCAGCATCCGCTTTGACCGGGGCAGTAGCACAGATACGCAGTATTTT. Full variable domain (rest looked up from reference TRBV13 and TRBJ2-3): AAGVIQSPRHLIKEKRETATLKCYPIPRHDTVYWYQQGPGQDPQFLISFYEKMQSDKGSIPDRFSAQQFSDYHSELNMSSLELGDSALYFCASSIRFDRGSSTDTQYFGPGTRLTVL.

The gene calls are TRBV18 and TRBJ2-5; the match to TRBD2 covers 10 bases. V was pared by 3 bases and J by 0 bases, with 16 bases of the junction left unmatched. This CDR3 region has 20 residues. The V gene's germline CDR1 is KGHSH and CDR2 LQKENI. Here the CDR3 DNA reads TGTGCCAGCTCACCCCTGTTTCGAGCGGGAGGGCCGAAGTACCAAGAGACCCAGTACTTC. Protein sequence: CASSPLFRAGGPKYQETQYF.

This clonotype was counted at least ten times. This chain joins TRBV30 and TRBJ2-6; maybe TRBD2 (5 bases). V lost 2 bases and J lost 0, with 11 bases in between. Germline V gene lookup returns CDR1 GTSNPN and CDR2 SVGIG (reference sequence). The length of the CDR3 is 16 residues. This chain's CDR3 is CAWSRRSGSGANVLTF. The CDR3 DNA is TGTGCCTGGAGTCGGAGGTCCGGCTCTGGGGCCAACGTCCTGACTTTC.

This clonotype was detected many times. CDR3 residues: CATSDWRGSTDTQYF. The CDR3 nucleotides read TGTGCCACCAGTGATTGGCGGGGAAGCACAGATACGCAGTATTTT. This chain links TRBV24-1 with TRBJ2-3; maybe TRBD2 (6 bases). With 2 bases removed from V and 0 bases from J, the gap between germline ends came to 8 bases. This CDR3 has 15 amino acids. CDR1 KGHDR and CDR2 SFDVKD come from the germline V gene.

This chain links TRBV29-1 with TRBJ2-7; unclear D gene. The length of the CDR3 is 12 residues. Trimming removed 6 bases at V and 2 bases at J, with 11 bases between. The germline gives CDR1 SQVTM, CDR2 ANQGSEA. The CDR3 DNA sequence: TGCAGCGTCGCTACCGTCGCCTACGAGCAGTACTTC. Its protein is CSVATVAYEQYF.

The chain employs TRBV7-9 and TRBJ1-1; D might be TRBD1 (5 bases). The CDR3 sequence is 13 residues long. V lost 0 bases, J lost 3 bases, and 5 bases lay in between. Germline lookup yields CDR1 SEHNR and CDR2 FQNEAQ (reference sequence). CDR3 amino acids: CASSLAGHTEAFF. CDR3 bases: TGTGCCAGCAGCTTAGCGGGGCACACTGAAGCTTTCTTT.

This clonotype has at least ten counts. The chain combines TRBV3-1 with TRBJ1-1; D may be TRBD1 (5 bases). The CDR3 spans 15 residues. CDR1 and CDR2 (germline): LGHDT, YNNKEL (reference sequence). Between the trimmed V and J ends, which lost 4 bases and 3 bases, there was a span of 15 bases. CDR3 protein: CASSLREGWYTEAFF. The CDR3 region has the DNA TGTGCCAGCAGCCTTAGGGAGGGGTGGTACACTGAAGCTTTCTTT.

This clonotype was observed at least ten times. The gene calls are TRBV2 and TRBJ2-1; TRBD1 agrees at 11 bases. CDR3 length: 18 amino acids. Germline CDR1 is SNHLY and CDR2 is FYNNEI. The J segment lost 4 bases and the V segment lost 6 bases, leaving 14 bases of the junction unmatched. CDR3 bases: TGTGCCAGCAGGGGGTCCGGGACAGGGGGAAAATATTACAATGAGCAGTTCTTC. Residues: CASRGSGTGGKYYNEQFF.

This clonotype was seen repeatedly, ten times or more. This chain connects TRBV11-2 to TRBJ2-3; 7 bases line up with TRBD1. Germline CDR1 and CDR2: SGHAT and FQNNGV. The CDR3 runs to 15 residues. V was clipped by 2 bases and J by 1 base; unmatched bases: 3. The CDR3 nucleotides are TGTGCCAGCAGCTTATCCGGACAGGGCACAGATACGCAGTATTTT. Amino acid sequence: CASSLSGQGTDTQYF.

For this clonotype: This may come from a read error, since a much larger clone is one base off. The chain links TRBV6-2 or TRBV6-3 to TRBJ2-6; TRBD2 might be the D (5 bases). Germline V CDR1 and CDR2: MNHEY, SVGEGT. The CDR3 covers 16 residues. V lost 0 bases and J 0 bases, leaving 6 bases between the germline ends. In DNA form, the CDR3 reads TGTGCCAGCAGTTACTCGGAGGTCTCTGGGGCCAACGTCCTGACTTTC. Residues: CASSYSEVSGANVLTF.

This sequence joins TRBV19 and TRBJ2-2; D is perhaps TRBD2 (5 bases). Germline values: CDR1 LNHDA, CDR2 SQIVND (reference sequence). The CDR3 length is 14 residues. Trimming stripped 6 bases from V and 6 bases from J, with 14 bases between. The CDR3 reads CASSRGPEAGELFF. The CDR3 DNA reads TGTGCCAGTAGCCGAGGCCCGGAGGCCGGGGAGCTGTTTTTT.